This T cell receptor beta chain was recovered during a study of blood T cell repertoires in COVID-19. Turning to the study itself: Researchers got acute and convalescent COVID-19 samples from the United States, Italy and Spain. Sources were T cells, B-cell-depleted T cells, or PBMCs; the material itself was cDNA or gDNA.

Original analysis: Scientists estimated how many nucleated cells there were by amplifying reference gene primers. The protocol was immunoSEQ multiplex PCR, while the TCRdb copy is restricted to in-frame clones and leaves out a portion. That table is the source of V, J and clone size, and D and trimming were worked out from the DNA. The sample carries about 220,000 clones, 80% to 90% recorded once. Unmatched junction bases numbered 2, after V lost 4 bases and J lost 5 bases. The CDR3 runs to 13 residues. Germline V gene lookup returns CDR1 KGHSH and CDR2 LQKENI. This clone occurred once. The specimen was peripheral blood. The receptor's source is a man aged 50-60 years with active or convalescent COVID-19. The genes are TRBV18 and TRBJ1-1; 9 nucleotides align to TRBD1. CDR3 residues: CASSRDRETEAFF. The CDR3 DNA follows: TGTGCCAGCTCACGGGACAGGGAGACTGAAGCTTTCTTT.